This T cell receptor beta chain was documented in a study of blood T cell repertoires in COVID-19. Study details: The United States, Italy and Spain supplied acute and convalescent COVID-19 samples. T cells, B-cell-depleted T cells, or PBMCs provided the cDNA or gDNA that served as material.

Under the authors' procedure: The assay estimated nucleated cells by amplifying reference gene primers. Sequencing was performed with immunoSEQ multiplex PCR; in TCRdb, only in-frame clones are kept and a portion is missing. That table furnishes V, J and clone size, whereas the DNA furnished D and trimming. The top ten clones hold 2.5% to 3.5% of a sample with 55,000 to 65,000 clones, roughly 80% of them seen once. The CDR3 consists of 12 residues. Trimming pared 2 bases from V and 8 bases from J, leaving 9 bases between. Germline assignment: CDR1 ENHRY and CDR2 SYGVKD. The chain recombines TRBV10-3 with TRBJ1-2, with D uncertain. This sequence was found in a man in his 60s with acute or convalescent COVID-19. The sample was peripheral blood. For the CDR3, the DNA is TGTGCCATCAGTGAGGATACGGGGGGCTACACCTTC. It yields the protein CAISEDTGGYTF.